Detailed here is one T cell receptor (beta chain). These data belong to a study of blood T cell repertoires in COVID-19. Study overall: Specimens from acute and convalescent COVID-19 originated in the United States, Italy and Spain. The analysed material was cDNA or gDNA that came from T cells, B-cell-depleted T cells, or PBMCs.

As handled by the study authors: Estimated nucleated cell counts came from reference gene primer amplification. Libraries were prepared by immunoSEQ multiplex PCR; TCRdb keeps only in-frame clonotypes and omits some of them. V, J and clone size were drawn from that table, and D and trimming were deduced from the DNA. The data contain roughly 80,000 clones, roughly 79% of them singletons. J was trimmed by 4 bases and V by 5 bases; bases with no gene match: 6. CDR1 is MDHEN and CDR2 is SYDVKM in the germline V gene. This CDR3 region has 14 residues. The rearrangement uses TRBV28 and TRBJ1-1; TRBD1 aligns across 8 bases. The TCR sequence derives from a man older than 75 with acute or convalescent COVID-19. Sequencing was done on a sample of peripheral blood. The CDR3 loop reads CASSAGGASTEAFF. CDR3 coding DNA: TGTGCCAGCAGTGCAGGGGGCGCTAGCACTGAAGCTTTCTTT.